These 8 T cell receptor beta chains share one sample of origin, sequenced in a study of early T cells in non-severe SARS-CoV-2 infection. TCRdb used MiXCR to reprocess the 5' RACE reads, holding one entry per CDR3 protein. The repertoire consists of more than 20,000 distinct CDR3 sequences, with under 5% occurring once and the leading ten covering around 1.6%. Sequences were obtained from whole blood. Receptors originate from an adult who was a healthcare worker with PCR-confirmed SARS-CoV-2 infection or an uninfected control (not recorded which).

This clonotype has a count of ten or more. The chain combines TRBV7-8 with TRBJ2-7; D may be TRBD1 or TRBD2 (5 bases each). The CDR3 is made up of 14 amino acids. Deletions cut 0 bases from V and 6 bases from J, with 12 bases between. The germline V gene encodes CDR1 SGHVS and CDR2 FQNEAQ. CDR3 loop: CASSLALSGREQYF. The CDR3 coding sequence is TGTGCCAGCAGCTTAGCGCTATCGGGACGCGAGCAGTACTTC.

The chain joins TRBV9 to TRBJ2-3; 8 bases align to TRBD1. CDR1 is SGDLS and CDR2 is YYNGEE in the germline V gene. V lost 0 bases to trimming and J lost 5 bases; unmatched junction nucleotides: 5. The CDR3 consists of 15 residues. In DNA, the CDR3 is TGTGCCAGCAGCGTAGACAGGGGGGCGGGAGATACGCAGTATTTT. This sequence encodes CASSVDRGAGDTQYF.

This clonotype has a count of ten or more. The chain carries TRBV6-4 and TRBJ1-1; 9 bases are a match to TRBD1. V lost 6 bases, J lost 2 bases, and 7 bases stayed unmatched. Germline CDR1 and CDR2: MRHNA and SNTAGT. This CDR3 region has 15 residues. The CDR3 protein is CASRPKGQGNTEAFF. Here the CDR3 DNA reads TGTGCCAGCAGACCAAAGGGACAGGGAAACACTGAAGCTTTCTTT.

By frequency in the sample, this clonotype is medium-sized. V and J are TRBV10-3 and TRBJ1-3; D is unresolved. The CDR3 covers 14 residues. Germline lookup yields CDR1 ENHRY and CDR2 SYGVKD. Trimming shortened V by 6 bases and J by 3 bases, and 12 bases separated the two germline ends. The CDR3 protein is CAIRADAYGNTIYF. DNA of the CDR3: TGTGCCATCAGAGCGGACGCCTATGGAAACACCATATATTTT.

This clonotype was observed at least ten times. The V call is TRBV30, the J call TRBJ1-2, with a weak D call TRBD1 (5 bases). In germline, CDR1 is GTSNPN, CDR2 SVGIG (reference sequence). The ends were cut back, 7 bases at V and 7 bases at J, with 25 bases in the middle. The CDR3 runs 15 residues. Written as DNA, the CDR3 is TGTGCCTTCTACTCCCGGGACCCCCGGGCTGGTGGCTACACCTTC. Residues: CAFYSRDPRAGGYTF.

This clonotype appeared many times. The gene calls are TRBV20-1 and TRBJ1-2; D is perhaps TRBD1 (5 bases). Germline lookup yields CDR1 DFQATT and CDR2 SNEGSKA (reference sequence). V lost 0 bases and J lost 2, with 13 bases in between. There are 15 residues in the CDR3. CDR3 amino acids: CSARDPRGRNYGYTF. CDR3 DNA sequence: TGCAGTGCTAGAGATCCGCGGGGGAGGAACTATGGCTACACCTTC.

At least ten counts were recorded for this clonotype. The gene calls are TRBV10-2 and TRBJ2-1; D gene unclear. V was trimmed by 2 bases and J by 10 bases, leaving 21 bases between them. The germline V gene encodes CDR1 WSHSY and CDR2 SAAADI. This CDR3 region has 16 residues. CDR3 nucleotides: TGCGCCAGCAGTGAGATCCGCGACGCCCCGTCGCGGGAGCAGTTCTTC. This codes for CASSEIRDAPSREQFF.

The CDR3 coding sequence is TGTGCCAGCAGCAGGCCCAAGCCTGGGGAGCAGTACTTC. Its protein product is CASSRPKPGEQYF. V usage is TRBV11-2 and J usage is TRBJ2-7; unclear D gene. This CDR3 has 13 amino acids. Trimming removed 5 bases from V and 7 bases from J, with 15 bases in between. The germline V gene encodes CDR1 SGHAT and CDR2 FQNNGV.